A selection of T cell receptor beta chains follows, all from one sample in a study of CD8+ T cells in alopecia areata. Using immunoSEQ multiplex PCR, the repertoire was profiled, and TCRdb retains in-frame clones only, with some absent. The table includes 80,000 to 100,000 clones, 40% to 50% detected once. Specimen: CD8+ T cells sorted from blood, collected at week 24, from a patient treated with tofacitinib. These receptors were obtained from a human donor with alopecia areata. Each CDR3 is given with its conserved first and last residue. The order of the fields is J gene, D gene, clone size, V gene, CDR3 protein, CDR3 DNA. D genes are given only for firm matches. Part of the rows lack a size; the others show once, few, many or a class for expanded clones.

TRBJ1-2 | - | - | TRBV30 | CASDGSNYGYTF | TGTGCCAGCGACGGATCTAACTATGGCTACACCTTC
TRBJ1-2 | - | - | TRBV6-6 | CASSVQGLDYGYTF | TGTGCCAGCAGTGTCCAGGGACTTGACTATGGCTACACCTTC
TRBJ2-1 | TRBD2 | few | TRBV5-1 | CASSLVGRGTSASNEQFF | TGCGCCAGCAGCTTGGTCGGTCGGGGGACTAGCGCCTCCAATGAGCAGTTCTTC
TRBJ1-2 | - | - | TRBV7-9 | CASSRDYGYTF | TGTGCCAGCAGCCGCGACTATGGCTACACCTTC
TRBJ2-3 | - | many | TRBV4-1 | CASSQNPLGDTQYF | TGCGCCAGCAGCCAAAACCCGCTGGGAGATACGCAGTATTTT
TRBJ2-7 | TRBD2 | - | TRBV5-4 | CASSPGGEQYF | TGTGCCAGCAGCCCCGGGGGGGAGCAGTACTTC
TRBJ2-2 | TRBD1 | few | TRBV29-1 | CSVEGQTNTGELFF | TGCAGCGTTGAGGGACAGACGAACACCGGGGAGCTGTTTTTT
TRBJ2-7 | - | - | TRBV29-1 | CSVEGDGDYEQYF | TGCAGCGTTGAGGGGGACGGTGACTACGAGCAGTACTTC
TRBJ1-4 | TRBD1 | - | TRBV5-1 | CASSSRQGPATNEKLFF | TGCGCCAGCAGCTCTCGACAGGGTCCCGCAACTAATGAAAAACTGTTTTTT
TRBJ2-1 | - | many | TRBV27 | CASATDGLRSYNEQFF | TGTGCCAGCGCGACCGACGGACTGCGAAGCTACAATGAGCAGTTCTTC
TRBJ2-7 | TRBD1 | - | TRBV7-9 | CASSPRTGDEQYF | TGTGCCAGCAGCCCCCGGACAGGGGACGAGCAGTACTTC
TRBJ2-7 | TRBD1 | - | TRBV7-9 | CASSQPGQSPYEQYF | TGTGCCAGCAGCCAACCGGGACAGTCTCCCTACGAGCAGTACTTC
TRBJ2-7 | TRBD2 | - | TRBV7-8 | CASSLAGGAYEQYF | TGTGCCAGCAGCTTAGCGGGAGGGGCCTACGAGCAGTACTTC
TRBJ2-1 | - | once | TRBV7-9 | CASSLRTLGNEQFF | TGTGCCAGCAGCCTTAGGACTTTGGGGAATGAGCAGTTCTTC
TRBJ1-1 | - | many | TRBV30 | CAWSVRGGGTEAFF | TGTGCCTGGAGTGTAAGGGGTGGGGGCACTGAAGCTTTCTTT
TRBJ2-5 | - | once | TRBV9 | CASRIRQAEETQYF | TGTGCCAGCAGAATACGACAGGCGGAAGAGACCCAGTACTTC
TRBJ2-7 | - | few | TRBV29-1 | CSVESRDVGHEQYF | TGCAGCGTTGAGTCCCGGGACGTCGGCCACGAGCAGTACTTC
TRBJ2-7 | - | - | TRBV4-1 | CASSQVLAPSYEQYF | TGCGCCAGCAGCCAAGTGCTAGCGCCTTCCTACGAGCAGTACTTC
TRBJ1-2 | - | once | TRBV7-9 | CASSRSRGRETHGYTF | TGTGCCAGCAGCCGATCCAGGGGCAGGGAAACACATGGCTACACCTTC
TRBJ2-7 | - | many | TRBV28 | CASSLIDTYEQYF | TGTGCCAGCAGTTTAATAGACACCTACGAGCAGTACTTC
TRBJ2-2 | - | - | TRBV30 | CAWATPDRDGTGELFF | TGTGCCTGGGCGACCCCAGACCGAGACGGGACCGGGGAGCTGTTTTTT
TRBJ2-7 | - | - | TRBV15 | CATSSEPKGGYEQYF | TGTGCCACCAGCAGTGAGCCGAAAGGGGGATACGAGCAGTACTTC
TRBJ2-5 | TRBD2 | - | TRBV7-9 | CASRPHSGTLGETQYF | TGTGCCAGCAGACCCCATAGCGGGACGTTAGGAGAGACCCAGTACTTC
TRBJ2-7 | - | - | TRBV30 | CAWSVRLYEQYF | TGTGCCTGGAGTGTCAGGCTCTACGAGCAGTACTTC
TRBJ2-7 | - | few | TRBV5-4 | CASSSYRADLGEQYF | TGTGCCAGCAGCTCCTATAGGGCCGACCTGGGTGAGCAGTACTTC
TRBJ2-7 | TRBD2 | once | TRBV11-2 | CASSLDSSGYEQYF | TGTGCCAGCAGCTTAGACTCTAGCGGATACGAGCAGTACTTC
TRBJ2-7 | TRBD2 | once | TRBV27 | CASSLGGSDYEQYF | TGTGCCAGCAGTTTAGGCGGGAGCGACTACGAGCAGTACTTC
TRBJ2-7 | - | - | TRBV4-3 | CASSQAPRGSYEQYF | TGCGCCAGCAGCCAAGCGCCAAGGGGTTCGTACGAGCAGTACTTC
TRBJ2-3 | - | - | TRBV7-6 | CASSSVSGSTDTQYF | TGTGCCAGCAGCTCGGTTAGTGGAAGCACAGATACGCAGTATTTT
TRBJ2-7 | - | - | TRBV29-1 | CSVYTGVYEQYF | TGCAGCGTTTACACGGGCGTCTACGAGCAGTACTTC
TRBJ1-5 | - | - | TRBV4-3 | CASSQDTRISNQPQHF | TGCGCCAGCAGCCAAGATACACGGATTAGCAATCAGCCCCAGCATTTT
TRBJ1-1 | TRBD1 | - | TRBV19 | CATQQGIGTEAFF | TGTGCCACCCAACAGGGGATCGGCACTGAAGCTTTCTTT
TRBJ2-7 | - | few | TRBV6-5 | CASSYAAAYEQYF | TGTGCCAGCAGTTATGCGGCCGCCTACGAGCAGTACTTC
TRBJ2-1 | TRBD2 | - | TRBV25-1 | CASGNSGLAGYNEQFF | TGTGCCAGCGGTAACTCGGGACTAGCGGGTTACAATGAGCAGTTCTTC
TRBJ1-2 | TRBD1 | - | TRBV7-9 | CASSFHRGRGYTF | TGTGCCAGCAGCTTCCACAGGGGCCGCGGCTACACCTTC
TRBJ1-1 | TRBD1 | few | TRBV11-1 | CASRPSDRGLWAFF | TGTGCCAGCAGGCCATCGGACAGGGGACTTTGGGCTTTCTTT
TRBJ2-7 | - | - | TRBV6-5 | CASSYSSRVEQYF | TGTGCCAGCAGTTACTCCTCCCGGGTGGAGCAGTACTTC
TRBJ2-5 | - | - | TRBV7-9 | CASSSSLAIGETQYF | TGTGCCAGCAGCTCCTCCCTAGCGATCGGAGAGACCCAGTACTTC
TRBJ2-7 | TRBD2 | - | TRBV29-1 | CSVEIIGLGKVDEQYF | TGCAGCGTTGAAATCATTGGACTAGGGAAGGTTGACGAGCAGTACTTC
TRBJ2-4 | - | - | TRBV28 | CASSPLEDRENIQYF | TGTGCCAGCAGTCCTCTCGAGGACAGAGAGAACATTCAGTACTTC
TRBJ2-3 | TRBD2 | few | TRBV11-1 | CASSHYQREPDTQYF | TGTGCCAGCAGCCACTACCAGCGGGAACCAGATACGCAGTATTTT
TRBJ2-2 | - | - | TRBV9 | CASSLGAGELFF | TGTGCCAGCAGCTTAGGGGCCGGGGAGCTGTTTTTT
TRBJ2-1 | - | once | TRBV4-1 | CASSQDGLEREQFF | TGCGCCAGCAGCCAAGATGGGCTAGAACGGGAGCAGTTCTTC
TRBJ2-7 | TRBD2 | - | TRBV4-1 | CASSPGRLYEQYF | TGCGCCAGCAGCCCCGGGAGGCTATACGAGCAGTACTTC
TRBJ1-5 | - | - | TRBV6-6 | CASSYESKVQPQHF | TGTGCCAGCAGTTACGAGTCAAAAGTTCAGCCCCAGCATTTT
TRBJ1-2 | - | few | TRBV29-1 | CSVWEGPPNYGYTF | TGCAGCGTTTGGGAGGGGCCACCTAACTATGGCTACACCTTC
TRBJ2-7 | - | few | TRBV19 | CASSYSTAEQYF | TGTGCCAGTAGTTACTCGACAGCCGAGCAGTACTTC
TRBJ2-2 | - | few | TRBV29-1 | CSVESGTGELFF | TGCAGCGTTGAATCAGGAACCGGGGAGCTGTTTTTT
TRBJ2-7 | TRBD2 | - | TRBV7-2 | CASSHPRASGSVYEQYF | TGTGCCAGCAGCCATCCCCGCGCTAGCGGGAGTGTCTACGAGCAGTACTTC
TRBJ2-3 | - | - | TRBV5-1 | CASSARESGADTQYF | TGCGCCAGCAGCGCACGTGAATCGGGGGCGGATACGCAGTATTTT
TRBJ2-2 | TRBD1 | - | TRBV28 | CASSFRPGTVNTGELFF | TGTGCCAGCAGTTTCCGCCCCGGGACAGTGAACACCGGGGAGCTGTTTTTT
TRBJ1-2 | - | - | TRBV4-1 | CASSQAPQPGDGYTF | TGCGCCAGCAGCCAAGCTCCCCAGCCAGGGGATGGCTACACCTTC
TRBJ1-1 | - | - | TRBV29-1 | CSVVGGMNTEAFF | TGCAGCGTTGTTGGGGGAATGAACACTGAAGCTTTCTTT
TRBJ2-1 | - | - | TRBV9 | CASSVGGGDNEQFF | TGTGCCAGCAGCGTTGGGGGAGGCGACAATGAGCAGTTCTTC
TRBJ2-2 | - | - | TRBV4-2 | CASTGRDTGELFF | TGTGCCAGCACGGGAAGGGACACCGGGGAGCTGTTTTTT